Listed here are 24 T cell receptor beta chains from one sample, sequenced in a study of blood T cell repertoires in COVID-19. Measured with immunoSEQ multiplex PCR; TCRdb has only the in-frame clones, and not every one. The sample comprises some 270,000 clones, around 81% of which are singletons, and approximately 14% rests with the top ten. Sequences were obtained from peripheral blood. These TCRs come from a person aged 70 to 79 with COVID-19, enrolled during active disease.

This clone has just one count. The CDR3 loop is CATSDFTEETQYF. The CDR3 nucleotides read TGTGCCACCAGTGATTTTACGGAGGAGACCCAGTACTTC. V and J are TRBV24-1 and TRBJ2-5; the D is unclear. The V and J ends lost 1 base and 5 bases respectively, with 7 bases between them. There are 13 residues in the CDR3. Germline CDR1 is KGHDR and CDR2 is SFDVKD.

Details on this clone: Other DNA sequences within the sample encode an identical CDR3. This chain joins TRBV7-9 and TRBJ2-5; 8 nucleotides align to TRBD1. Germline V gene data show CDR1 as SEHNR and CDR2 as FQNEAQ (reference sequence). Trimming cost V 4 bases and J 3 bases; bases outside gene matches: 7. This CDR3 has 15 amino acids. The CDR3 is CASSSRRGREETQYF. Here the CDR3 DNA reads TGTGCCAGCAGCTCCCGCAGGGGGCGGGAAGAGACCCAGTACTTC.

J is TRBJ1-2 and V is TRBV7-9; D unresolved. The CDR3 has 13 amino acids. Germline CDR1 is SEHNR and CDR2 is FQNEAQ (reference sequence). V gave up 0 bases and J gave up 8 bases, with 10 bases separating them. The CDR3 nucleotides are TGTGCCAGCAGCTTAGCCCGATCGGGAGGCTACACCTTC. Protein product: CASSLARSGGYTF.

The chain carries TRBV7-8 and TRBJ2-7, with 11 nucleotides matching TRBD1. In germline, CDR1 is SGHVS, CDR2 FQNEAQ. The CDR3 runs to 17 residues. V was pared by 0 bases and J by 2 bases, with 6 bases of the junction left unmatched. The CDR3 DNA sequence: TGTGCCAGCAGCTTAGCGCTAATGGGACAGGGGGCCTACGAGCAGTACTTC. Its protein is CASSLALMGQGAYEQYF.

This sequence joins TRBV6-5 and TRBJ1-4, with 8 bases that match TRBD1. The CDR3 spans 14 residues. Germline CDR1 MNHEY, CDR2 SVGAGI. J gave up 7 bases and V 6 bases, and 7 bases lay outside the gene matches. The CDR3 DNA sequence: TGTGCCAGCAGCCACAGGGGGGATCGTGAAAAACTGTTTTTT. Translating it yields CASSHRGDREKLFF.

The J gene is TRBJ1-3, the V gene TRBV7-6; perhaps TRBD1 as D (5 bases). Germline V gives CDR1 SGHVS, CDR2 FNYEAQ. The V and J ends lost 1 base and 3 bases respectively, with 10 bases between them. The length of the CDR3 is 15 residues. CDR3 coding DNA: TGTGCCAGCAGCTTAGTACACGGGGGTGGAAACACCATATATTTT. Translated: CASSLVHGGGNTIYF. Combining the CDR3 with reference TRBV7-6 and TRBJ1-3 gives the whole variable domain GAGVSQSPRYKVTKRGQDVALRCDPISGHVSLYWYRQALGQGPEFLTYFNYEAQQDKSGLPNDRFSAERPEGSISTLTIQRTEQRDSAMYRCASSLVHGGGNTIYFGEGSWLTVV.

This clone was found a few times. This chain connects TRBV9 to TRBJ2-5; TRBD2 aligns across 11 bases. The CDR3 totals 17 residues. The J segment lost 2 bases and the V segment lost 4 bases, leaving 10 bases of the junction unmatched. The germline gives CDR1 SGDLS, CDR2 YYNGEE. The chain's CDR3 is CASSQSPGLADQETQYF. DNA of the CDR3: TGTGCCAGCAGCCAGTCACCGGGACTAGCGGATCAAGAGACCCAGTACTTC.

The V and J genes are TRBV28 and TRBJ1-4; D is possibly TRBD1 (5 bases). The CDR3 contains 12 residues. Germline V gene sequence: CDR1 MDHEN, CDR2 SYDVKM. The germline V and J ends were trimmed by 2 bases and 7 bases, with 5 bases remaining between them. This CDR3 is CASSLRGEKLFF. The CDR3 DNA sequence: TGTGCCAGCAGTTTAAGGGGTGAAAAACTGTTTTTT.

This clone occurred a few times. The rearrangement links TRBV28 to TRBJ2-7, with D perhaps matching TRBD1 (6 bases). Per germline, CDR1 MDHEN and CDR2 SYDVKM. Trimming removed 6 bases from V and 5 bases from J, with 14 bases in between. CDR3 length: 13 residues. The CDR3 here is CASRLPGQDEQYF. In nucleotides, the CDR3 is TGTGCCAGCAGACTACCGGGACAAGACGAGCAGTACTTC. The full variable domain, its missing parts supplied by reference TRBV28 and TRBJ2-7, is DVKVTQSSRYLVKRTGEKVFLECVQDMDHENMFWYRQDPGLGLRLIYFSYDVKMKEKGDIPEGYSVSREKKERFSLILESASTNQTSMYLCASRLPGQDEQYFGPGTRLTVT.

The chain employs TRBV6-6 and TRBJ1-1, with a possible D match to TRBD1 (5 bases). The CDR3 sequence is 16 residues long. V lost 2 bases and J lost 4, with 17 bases in between. The germline V gene encodes CDR1 MNHNY and CDR2 SVGAGI (reference sequence). This CDR3 reads CASSYPSTTGGTEAFF. CDR3 bases: TGTGCCAGCAGTTACCCCAGTACAACCGGGGGCACTGAAGCTTTCTTT.

The chain recombines TRBV9 with TRBJ2-1; 7 bases are shared with TRBD1. J lost 1 base, V lost 4 bases, and 8 bases had no gene match. The CDR3 contains 16 residues. Germline V CDR1 and CDR2: SGDLS, YYNGEE. The CDR3 spells CASSPFDRESYNEQFF. For the CDR3, the DNA is TGTGCCAGCAGCCCCTTTGACAGGGAGTCCTACAATGAGCAGTTCTTC.

The chain joins TRBV7-2 to TRBJ1-1; D gene uncertain. Looked up from germline, CDR1 is SGHTA and CDR2 is FQGNSA. The length of the CDR3 is 16 residues. V lost 1 base and J lost 0, with 12 bases in between. This CDR3 is CASSLGVGIMNTEAFF. CDR3 nucleotides: TGTGCCAGCAGCTTAGGAGTCGGTATTATGAACACTGAAGCTTTCTTT.

This rearrangement joins TRBV7-9 to TRBJ1-1, with 8 bases that match TRBD1. CDR1 is SEHNR and CDR2 is FQNEAQ in the germline V gene (reference sequence). This CDR3 has 16 amino acids. The V gene end was trimmed by 5 bases and the J gene end by 1 base; junction bases not matched to a gene: 9. The CDR3 DNA reads TGTGCCAGCAGCAGACGGACAGGGTCCACGAACACTGAAGCTTTCTTT. As protein: CASSRRTGSTNTEAFF.

The rearrangement joins TRBV4-2 to TRBJ1-5; TRBD1 matches 9 bases. Germline values: CDR1 LGHNA, CDR2 YNFKEQ. CDR3 length: 15 residues. V dropped 0 bases and J dropped 5; count of bases not matched to a gene: 2. CDR3 sequence: CASSQDGQGHQPQHF. CDR3 nucleotides: TGTGCCAGCAGCCAAGATGGACAGGGGCATCAGCCCCAGCATTTT.

The rearrangement uses TRBV6-2 or TRBV6-3 and TRBJ1-5, with unresolved D. V lost 2 bases and J lost 2, with 7 bases in between. Germline V CDR1 and CDR2: MNHEY, SVGEGT. The CDR3 has 14 residues. The CDR3 loop reads CASSYGGGNQPQHF. The CDR3 bases are TGTGCCAGCAGTTACGGCGGCGGCAATCAGCCCCAGCATTTT.

The chain combines TRBV6-1 with TRBJ1-5, with 7 bases lining up with TRBD1. CDR3 length equals 14 residues. The trim removed 1 base at V and 9 bases at J, leaving 6 bases unmatched. CDR1 MNHNS and CDR2 SASEGT come from the germline V gene. This CDR3 is CASSEDQGVPPQHF. The CDR3 bases are TGTGCCAGCAGTGAAGATCAGGGGGTCCCGCCCCAGCATTTT.

The chain has TRBV4-2 and TRBJ2-7, with D possibly matching TRBD2 (6 bases). V was trimmed by 0 bases and J by 3 bases, leaving 12 bases between them. CDR3 size: 15 residues. Looked up from germline, CDR1 is LGHNA and CDR2 is YNFKEQ. The CDR3 bases are TGTGCCAGCAGCCAAGATCGGGGGACCAACTACGAGCAGTACTTC. Amino acid sequence: CASSQDRGTNYEQYF.

V is TRBV19 and J is TRBJ1-2; D remains ambiguous. V gave up 4 bases and J gave up 5 bases, with 14 bases separating them. This CDR3 has 14 residues. In germline, CDR1 is LNHDA, CDR2 SQIVND (reference sequence). The CDR3 coding sequence is TGTGCCAGTAGTACTACAGTTTCGGGGTATGGCTACACCTTC. It is translated as CASSTTVSGYGYTF.

The rearrangement uses TRBV6-5 and TRBJ1-2, with 8 bases fitting TRBD1. CDR1 is MNHEY, CDR2 SVGAGI, per germline. The CDR3 is 14 amino acids. V was clipped by 5 bases and J by 3 bases; unmatched bases: 5. The CDR3 protein is CASSTRTGYYGYTF. CDR3 nucleotides: TGTGCCAGCAGTACGCGGACAGGGTACTATGGCTACACCTTC.

The V and J genes are TRBV7-9 and TRBJ2-5; 7 bases are a match to TRBD2. Per germline, CDR1 SEHNR and CDR2 FQNEAQ (reference sequence). This CDR3 region has 16 residues. V lost 5 bases to trimming and J lost 0 bases; unmatched junction nucleotides: 9. The CDR3 sequence: CASSVSRGRDQETQYF. CDR3 DNA: TGTGCCAGCAGCGTTAGCAGAGGGAGGGACCAAGAGACCCAGTACTTC.

Here the CDR3 reads CASSFSGEETQYF. CDR3 nucleotide sequence: TGCGCCAGCAGCTTTTCCGGGGAAGAGACCCAGTACTTC. The rearrangement uses TRBV5-1 and TRBJ2-5; D is perhaps TRBD2 (5 bases). CDR3 length: 13 amino acids. Trimming removed 2 bases at V and 3 bases at J, with 8 bases between. The germline gives CDR1 SGHRS, CDR2 YFSETQ.

V gene TRBV5-1 combines with J gene TRBJ1-2; 9 bases line up with TRBD1. There are 13 residues in the CDR3. V trimming: 4 bases; J trimming: 6 bases; junction bases outside the gene matches: 4. CDR1 is SGHRS and CDR2 is YFSETQ in the germline V gene. The chain's CDR3 is CASSLRQGDGYTF. For the CDR3, the DNA is TGCGCCAGCAGCCTAAGACAGGGGGATGGCTACACCTTC.

The rearrangement uses TRBV28 and TRBJ1-6; 7 positions agree with TRBD1. The V segment lost 6 bases and the J segment 8 bases; nucleotides outside the gene matches: 7. CDR3 length: 14 amino acids. CDR1 is MDHEN, CDR2 SYDVKM, per germline. CDR3 residues: CASSPTGAHSPLHF. CDR3 in DNA: TGTGCCAGCAGCCCTACAGGGGCGCATTCACCCCTCCACTTT.

This rearrangement joins TRBV7-3 to TRBJ2-3; TRBD2 matches at 11 bases. J lost 1 base, V lost 4 bases, and 4 bases had no gene match. This CDR3 is built from 16 residues. Germline V lookup: CDR1 SGHTA, CDR2 FQGTGA. The CDR3 bases are TGTGCCAGCAGCTCCCCGACTAGCGGGGGCACAGATACGCAGTATTTT. Its translation: CASSSPTSGGTDTQYF.